Below, 20 T cell receptor beta chains from the same sample are listed, as sequenced in a study of blood T cell repertoires in COVID-19. Produced via immunoSEQ multiplex PCR; TCRdb's table is partial and in-frame only. In the table there are about 200,000 clones, less than 90% of which are singletons. The sequencing sample was made of peripheral blood. The receptors here all came from a woman between 65 and 79 years old with acute or convalescent COVID-19.

On this clone itself: The same CDR3 can be traced to other DNA sequences in this sample. The gene calls are TRBV2 and TRBJ1-5; 8 positions match TRBD1. Germline CDR1 is SNHLY and CDR2 is FYNNEI. J lost 2 bases, V lost 6 bases, and 3 bases had no gene match. This CDR3 has 14 residues. CDR3 nucleotides: TGTGCCAGCAGCGCGACAGGGGGCAATCAGCCCCAGCATTTT. Translating it yields CASSATGGNQPQHF.

The chain uses TRBV3-1 (or the pseudogene TRBV3-2) and TRBJ1-2; D might be TRBD1 (6 bases). Trimming shortened V by 4 bases and J by 1 base, and 16 bases separated the two germline ends. Germline loops: CDR1 LGHDT, CDR2 YNNKEL (reference sequence). The CDR3 extends over 16 amino acids. The CDR3 DNA reads as TGTGCCAGCAGCCTGAGGGGGGGGGCCCATAACTATGGCTACACCTTC. This codes for CASSLRGGAHNYGYTF.

The genes are TRBV2 and TRBJ2-3; 9 nucleotides match TRBD2. CDR1 is SNHLY, CDR2 FYNNEI, per germline. Unmatched junction bases numbered 6, after V lost 6 bases and J lost 2 bases. The CDR3 extends over 15 amino acids. This CDR3 is CASRVGGGATDTQYF. The CDR3, as DNA: TGTGCCAGCAGAGTCGGCGGGGGGGCCACAGATACGCAGTATTTT.

This clone showed up just a few times. The chain carries TRBV18 and TRBJ1-1; D is unclear. Germline CDR1 reads KGHSH; CDR2 reads LQKENI. This CDR3 comprises 14 residues. V was clipped by 0 bases and J by 6 bases, with 11 bases between them. The CDR3: CASSPPRGVAEAFF. CDR3 DNA: TGTGCCAGCTCACCACCTCGGGGAGTAGCTGAAGCTTTCTTT.

CDR3: CASSRDSLVGFF. CDR3 nucleotide sequence: TGTGCCAGCAGCCGTGACTCCCTCGTGGGTTTCTTT. The rearrangement joins TRBV5-5 to TRBJ1-1, with unresolved D. Trimming stripped 4 bases from V and 13 bases from J, with 17 bases between. In germline, CDR1 is SGHKS, CDR2 YYEKEE (reference sequence). The length of the CDR3 is 12 residues. Full variable domain (rest looked up from reference TRBV5-5 and TRBJ1-1): DAGVTQSPTHLIKTRGQQVTLRCSPISGHKSVSWYQQVLGQGPQFIFQYYEKEERGRGNFPDRFSARQFPNYSSELNVNALLLGDSALYLCASSRDSLVGFFGQGTRLTVV.

This clone was counted a few times. The sample contains more than one DNA sequence encoding this CDR3. This chain uses TRBV29-1 with TRBJ1-1, with D uncertain. Germline-derived CDR1 and CDR2 are SQVTM and ANQGSEA. This CDR3 contains 12 residues. The V gene lost 7 bases and the J gene lost 2 bases, with 11 bases spanning the gap. The CDR3 region is CSASRGNTEAFF. In nucleotides, the CDR3 is TGCAGCGCCTCACGGGGAAACACTGAAGCTTTCTTT.

This clone has only a few counts. The chain links TRBV10-3 to TRBJ2-7, with 12 bases matching TRBD2. V lost 0 bases and J lost 6; bases outside the gene matches: 0. The CDR3 totals 14 residues. Germline V gene data show CDR1 as ENHRY and CDR2 as SYGVKD. For the CDR3, the DNA is TGTGCCATCAGTGAGTCGACTAGCGGGGGCGAGCAGTACTTC. Amino acid sequence: CAISESTSGGEQYF.

Only a few counts were recorded for this clone. The gene calls are TRBV24-1 and TRBJ2-1; TRBD2 agrees at 7 bases. The V and J ends lost 3 bases and 9 bases, in that order; junction bases with no gene match: 10. The germline gives CDR1 KGHDR, CDR2 SFDVKD. CDR3 length equals 15 residues. Written as DNA, the CDR3 is TGTGCCACCAGTGATGCCCCCGGGAGGAGCGGTGAGCAGTTCTTC. Translated, it gives CATSDAPGRSGEQFF.

The V gene is TRBV5-1, the J gene TRBJ1-4; TRBD1 matches at 8 bases. Germline assignment: CDR1 SGHRS and CDR2 YFSETQ. The CDR3 has 18 amino acids. The V and J ends lost 4 bases and 1 base, in that order; junction bases with no gene match: 12. The CDR3 DNA is TGCGCCAGCAGCCCGCACCCGACAGGGGTGAAAACTAATGAAAAACTGTTTTTT. This encodes CASSPHPTGVKTNEKLFF.

This sequence joins TRBV24-1 and TRBJ1-2; no reliable D call. Germline CDR1 KGHDR, CDR2 SFDVKD. Trimming removed 4 bases at V and 7 bases at J, with 9 bases between. This CDR3 is built from 12 residues. CDR3 in DNA: TGTGCCACCAGTGACCCCCTCCTTGGCTACACCTTC. Amino acid sequence: CATSDPLLGYTF.

V is TRBV6-2 or TRBV6-3 and J is TRBJ1-2, with 7 bases lining up with TRBD1. V lost 6 bases to trimming and J lost 8 bases; unmatched junction nucleotides: 9. From germline, CDR1 is MNHEY and CDR2 SVGEGT. The CDR3 runs to 13 residues. The chain's CDR3 is CASSPGQVEGYTF. As DNA, the CDR3 is TGTGCCAGCAGCCCTGGACAGGTGGAGGGCTACACCTTC.

Only one count was recorded for this clone. The V and J genes are TRBV10-3 and TRBJ1-2, with TRBD1 as a possible D gene (6 bases). The V end was cut by 3 bases, the J end by 2 bases, with 7 bases between. The CDR3 has 13 amino acids. Germline V gene sequence: CDR1 ENHRY, CDR2 SYGVKD. Here the CDR3 DNA reads TGTGCCATCAGTGAACAGGGCAACTATGGCTACACCTTC. Residues: CAISEQGNYGYTF.

This chain joins TRBV6-2 or TRBV6-3 and TRBJ2-7, with 7 bases that match TRBD2. There are 13 residues in the CDR3. Germline assignment: CDR1 MNHEY and CDR2 SVGEGT. V lost 4 bases, J lost 2 bases, and 2 bases stayed unmatched. The CDR3 here is CASSWDYAYEQYF. The CDR3 DNA reads TGTGCCAGCAGTTGGGACTACGCCTACGAGCAGTACTTC.

The V and J genes are TRBV3-1 (or the pseudogene TRBV3-2) and TRBJ2-1; 7 positions match TRBD2. Germline assignment: CDR1 LGHDT and CDR2 YNNKEL (reference sequence). This CDR3 contains 16 residues. J was trimmed by 4 bases and V by 1 base; bases with no gene match: 7. DNA of the CDR3: TGTGCCAGCAGCCAAGGGGGGAGGGGCCAATACAATGAGCAGTTCTTC. This translates into CASSQGGRGQYNEQFF.

V and J are TRBV4-1 and TRBJ2-3, with D tentatively TRBD2 (7 bases). Trimming shortened V by 2 bases and J by 5 bases, and 11 bases separated the two germline ends. Germline-derived CDR1 and CDR2 are MGHRA and YSYEKL. The CDR3 loop spans 14 amino acids. In DNA, the CDR3 is TGCGCCAGCAGCCAAAGGGAGGGGGTAGATACGCAGTATTTT. It is translated as CASSQREGVDTQYF.

The chain combines TRBV24-1 with TRBJ2-1, with 10 bases aligning to TRBD2. The V gene's germline CDR1 is KGHDR and CDR2 SFDVKD. The CDR3 is made up of 18 amino acids. V lost 3 bases, J lost 6 bases, and 13 bases stayed unmatched. The DNA for the CDR3 is TGTGCCACCAGTGATCCAGCGGGGGGGCCAGAGAGGAGCAATGAGCAGTTCTTC. Protein sequence: CATSDPAGGPERSNEQFF.

The J gene is TRBJ2-2, the V gene TRBV12-3 or TRBV12-4; D remains unclear. The V end was cut by 3 bases, the J end by 5 bases, with 7 bases between. The CDR3 extends over 13 amino acids. The CDR3 reads CASSFSLTGELFF. The CDR3, as DNA: TGTGCCAGCAGTTTTTCCTTAACCGGGGAGCTGTTTTTT.

The chain uses TRBV10-2 and TRBJ2-3; 12 bases fit TRBD2. Germline-derived CDR1 and CDR2 are WSHSY and SAAADI. The CDR3 runs to 15 residues. V shed 6 bases and J 4 bases; nucleotides not matched to a gene: 5. The CDR3 DNA is TGCGCCAGCAGCTTTGGACTAGCGGGGTCAGATACGCAGTATTTT. This gives the protein CASSFGLAGSDTQYF.

Worth noting for this clone: Other DNA sequences of this sample code for an identical CDR3. The chain employs TRBV5-1 and TRBJ2-5, with D perhaps TRBD2 (6 bases). Germline CDR1 SGHRS, CDR2 YFSETQ. Trimming pared 7 bases from V and 5 bases from J, leaving 15 bases between. The CDR3 has 13 amino acids. CDR3 sequence reads: CASSRDLLETQYF. The CDR3 DNA follows: TGCGCCAGCTCCCGGGACTTATTGGAGACCCAGTACTTC.

V gene TRBV6-2 or TRBV6-3 combines with J gene TRBJ2-1, with D unresolved. Germline V gives CDR1 MNHEY, CDR2 SVGEGT. The CDR3 covers 15 residues. V lost 5 bases, J lost 7 bases, and 18 bases lay in between. The CDR3 coding sequence is TGTGCCAGCAGTACTACGGTGCGAAATCGGAATGAGCAGTTCTTC. Encoded protein: CASSTTVRNRNEQFF.